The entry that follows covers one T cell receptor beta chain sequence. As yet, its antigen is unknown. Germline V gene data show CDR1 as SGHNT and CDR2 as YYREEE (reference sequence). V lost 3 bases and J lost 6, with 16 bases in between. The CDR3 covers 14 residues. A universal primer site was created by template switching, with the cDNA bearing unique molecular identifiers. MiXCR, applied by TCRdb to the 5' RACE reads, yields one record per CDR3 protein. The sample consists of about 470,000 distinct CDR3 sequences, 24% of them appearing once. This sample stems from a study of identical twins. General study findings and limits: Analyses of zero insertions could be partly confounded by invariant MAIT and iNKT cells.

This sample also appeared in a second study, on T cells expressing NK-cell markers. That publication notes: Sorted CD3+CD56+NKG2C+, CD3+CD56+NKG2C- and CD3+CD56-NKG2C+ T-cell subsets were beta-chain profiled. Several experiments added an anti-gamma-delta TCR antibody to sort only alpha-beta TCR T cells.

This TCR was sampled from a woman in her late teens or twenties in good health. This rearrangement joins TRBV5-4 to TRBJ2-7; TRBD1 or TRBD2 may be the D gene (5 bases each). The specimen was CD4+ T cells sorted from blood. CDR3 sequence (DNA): TGTGCCAGCAGCTATACCGGGACCACACTCGAGCAGTACTTC. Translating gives CASSYTGTTLEQYF.